Shown below are 3 T cell receptor beta chains from a single sample sequenced in a study of cytomegalovirus exposure and HLA in healthy donors. The PCR had 60 Vbeta and 13 Jbeta primers. Method: immunoSEQ multiplex PCR; TCRdb's copy keeps in-frame clones and lacks some. This table has 170,000 or so clones, around three quarters appearing once. Material: PBMCs. The receptors derive from a woman in her fifties or sixties in good health and CMV-seropositive.

The chain recombines TRBV14 with TRBJ2-1, with TRBD2 matching 7 bases. Trimming cost V 4 bases and J 8 bases; bases outside gene matches: 8. CDR3 length equals 14 residues. Germline lookup yields CDR1 SGHDN and CDR2 FVKESK. The CDR3 spells CASSLWEGFDEQFF. Written as DNA, the CDR3 is TGTGCCAGCAGCCTGTGGGAGGGGTTCGATGAGCAGTTCTTC.

The chain uses TRBV30 and TRBJ1-5; D is possibly TRBD1 (5 bases). Trimming cost V 2 bases and J 7 bases, with 18 bases left between them. This CDR3 spans 15 amino acids. Germline V gives CDR1 GTSNPN, CDR2 SVGIG (reference sequence). CDR3 protein: CAWSKDSTYGQPQHF. The DNA of the CDR3 is TGTGCCTGGAGTAAAGACAGTACCTACGGGCAGCCCCAGCATTTT.

For this clone: The same CDR3 can be traced to other DNA sequences in this sample. V gene TRBV9 combines with J gene TRBJ1-2; TRBD1 aligns across 8 bases. V gave up 0 bases and J gave up 3 bases; unmatched junction bases: 4. The germline V gene has CDR1 SGDLS and CDR2 YYNGEE. The CDR3 is made up of 15 amino acids. The CDR3 DNA reads as TGTGCCAGCAGCGTAGCTCCGACAGGGGACTATGGCTACACCTTC. Amino acids: CASSVAPTGDYGYTF.